The 4 T cell receptor beta chains given below trace back to one sample, sequenced in a study of cytomegalovirus exposure and HLA in healthy donors. PCR primers comprised 60 Vbeta and 13 Jbeta primers. Profiled with immunoSEQ multiplex PCR; TCRdb holds only in-frame clones, not every one. Altogether 200,000 or so clones are present, under 90% being singletons, with the ten largest covering around 0.1%. The sequencing input was PBMCs. The receptors were gathered from a boy between 2 and 10 years old in good health and CMV-seronegative.

V usage is TRBV11-3 and J usage is TRBJ2-3, with a weak D call TRBD1 (5 bases). Trimming shortened V by 2 bases and J by 1 base, and 13 bases separated the two germline ends. Germline values: CDR1 SGHNT, CDR2 YENEEA. The CDR3 length is 16 residues. CDR3 region: CASSLSGQGRTDTQYF. CDR3 bases: TGTGCCAGCAGCTTAAGTGGGCAGGGCCGCACAGATACGCAGTATTTT.

The chain recombines TRBV6-1 with TRBJ1-2, with D possibly being TRBD1 (6 bases). The germline CDR1 and CDR2 sequences are MNHNS and SASEGT. This CDR3 is 13 amino acids long. The V end was cut by 7 bases, the J end by 1 base, with 10 bases between. The CDR3 is CASNEGVNYGYTF. The CDR3 DNA sequence: TGTGCCAGCAACGAGGGGGTTAACTATGGCTACACCTTC.

The CDR3 here is CASSPPLRAAKNIQYF. The CDR3 DNA sequence: TGTGCCAGCAGCCCCCCCCTGAGGGCTGCCAAAAACATTCAGTACTTC. V and J are TRBV9 and TRBJ2-4, with D possibly TRBD2 on 5 matching bases. Germline assignment: CDR1 SGDLS and CDR2 YYNGEE. Trimming left V 4 bases short and J 1 base short, with 15 bases between. This CDR3 contains 16 residues.

The rearrangement uses TRBV4-1 and TRBJ2-1; 7 bases map to TRBD2. The CDR3 contains 14 residues. V trimming: 1 base; J trimming: 10 bases; junction bases outside the gene matches: 7. The germline gives CDR1 MGHRA, CDR2 YSYEKL. In nucleotides, the CDR3 is TGCGCCAGCAGCCAAGTAACACTAGCGATGGAGCAGTTCTTC. Its translation: CASSQVTLAMEQFF.